This is a list of T cell receptor beta chains from one sample in a study of T-cell reconstitution after alpha-beta-depleted transplantation in children. Each CDR3 protein is one row after TCRdb ran MiXCR on the PCR reads. The data contain some 260,000 distinct CDR3 sequences, around 25% of them singletons. The material sequenced was PBMCs, mostly from graft donor cells, taken 360 days after TCRalphabeta/CD19-depleted stem cell transplant. Receptors were obtained from a female patient aged 2-10 years who had a stem cell transplant for congenital amegakaryocytic thrombocytopenia, so the T cells may come from the graft donor. Both conserved end residues are part of each CDR3. Fields, in order: clone size, D gene, V gene, J gene, CDR3 protein, CDR3 DNA. The D gene is left open where the match is weak. Some rows mark clone size as missing; the rest say once, few, many or name a class of expanded clone.

abundance: NA; d_gene: TRBD1; v_gene: TRBV4-3; j_gene: TRBJ1-5; CDR3aa: CASSKDRDRDQPQHF; CDR3nt: TGCGCCAGCAGCAAAGACCGGGACAGAGATCAGCCCCAGCATTTT
abundance: few; d_gene: TRBD2; v_gene: TRBV2; j_gene: TRBJ2-5; CDR3aa: CASSDGQRGETQYF; CDR3nt: TGTGCCAGCAGTGATGGCCAGCGGGGAGAGACCCAGTACTTC
abundance: NA; d_gene: NA; v_gene: TRBV20-1; j_gene: TRBJ2-5; CDR3aa: CSARRAKETQYF; CDR3nt: TGCAGTGCTAGACGGGCCAAGGAGACCCAGTACTTC
abundance: NA; d_gene: NA; v_gene: TRBV5-1; j_gene: TRBJ1-2; CDR3aa: CASSLGQKGGYTF; CDR3nt: TGCGCCAGCAGCCTAGGCCAGAAGGGCGGCTACACCTTC
abundance: NA; d_gene: TRBD2; v_gene: TRBV10-3; j_gene: TRBJ2-7; CDR3aa: CATSGASYEQYF; CDR3nt: TGTGCCACCAGCGGGGCCTCCTACGAGCAGTACTTC
abundance: once; d_gene: TRBD2; v_gene: TRBV5-6; j_gene: TRBJ2-1; CDR3aa: CASSLARLAGSYNEQFF; CDR3nt: TGTGCCAGCAGCTTGGCGCGCCTAGCGGGGAGCTACAATGAGCAGTTCTTC
abundance: NA; d_gene: NA; v_gene: TRBV5-6; j_gene: TRBJ2-6; CDR3aa: CASSSPGVWASGANVLTF; CDR3nt: TGTGCCAGCAGCTCCCCTGGGGTGTGGGCCTCTGGGGCCAACGTCCTGACTTTC
abundance: NA; d_gene: TRBD2; v_gene: TRBV11-2; j_gene: TRBJ2-1; CDR3aa: CASSLELAGGYNEQFF; CDR3nt: TGTGCCAGCAGCTTAGAGTTAGCGGGAGGGTACAATGAGCAGTTCTTC
abundance: NA; d_gene: TRBD1; v_gene: TRBV5-1; j_gene: TRBJ2-7; CDR3aa: CASSVTGGHYEQYF; CDR3nt: TGCGCCAGCAGCGTGACAGGGGGCCACTACGAGCAGTACTTC
abundance: NA; d_gene: NA; v_gene: TRBV7-9; j_gene: TRBJ2-1; CDR3aa: CASAMGLLLVGYNEQFF; CDR3nt: TGTGCCAGCGCCATGGGGCTATTGCTAGTGGGGTACAATGAGCAGTTCTTC
abundance: NA; d_gene: NA; v_gene: TRBV12-3/TRBV12-4; j_gene: TRBJ2-7; CDR3aa: CASSHSMRVSEQYF; CDR3nt: TGTGCCAGCAGTCACTCAATGAGGGTGAGCGAGCAGTACTTC
abundance: NA; d_gene: NA; v_gene: TRBV5-1; j_gene: TRBJ2-5; CDR3aa: CASSPDRAGGTQYF; CDR3nt: TGCGCCAGCAGCCCGGACAGGGCGGGGGGCACCCAGTACTTC
abundance: NA; d_gene: TRBD2; v_gene: TRBV4-2; j_gene: TRBJ2-7; CDR3aa: CASSQASGRFYEQYF; CDR3nt: TGTGCCAGCAGCCAAGCTAGCGGGAGGTTCTACGAGCAGTACTTC
abundance: NA; d_gene: NA; v_gene: TRBV21-1; j_gene: TRBJ2-1; CDR3aa: CASSKALPFPRTRESCEQFF; CDR3nt: TGTGCCAGCAGCAAAGCGCTCCCCTTCCCCCGGACTAGAGAGTCGTGTGAGCAGTTCTTC
abundance: NA; d_gene: TRBD2; v_gene: TRBV23-1; j_gene: TRBJ2-5; CDR3aa: CASSSSGVGFETQYF; CDR3nt: TGCGCCAGCAGCAGTAGCGGGGTAGGGTTCGAGACCCAGTACTTC
abundance: NA; d_gene: TRBD2; v_gene: TRBV20-1; j_gene: TRBJ2-1; CDR3aa: CSARDRREGLYEQFF; CDR3nt: TGCAGTGCTAGAGATAGACGGGAGGGCCTTTATGAGCAGTTCTTC
abundance: many; d_gene: TRBD2; v_gene: TRBV5-1; j_gene: TRBJ2-7; CDR3aa: CASSLGKTSGRTYEQYF; CDR3nt: TGCGCCAGCAGCTTGGGGAAAACTAGCGGGAGAACCTACGAGCAGTACTTC
abundance: NA; d_gene: TRBD2; v_gene: TRBV28; j_gene: TRBJ2-5; CDR3aa: CASRQSLAGGGETQYF; CDR3nt: TGTGCCAGCAGGCAAAGCCTAGCGGGAGGTGGAGAGACCCAGTACTTC
abundance: few; d_gene: NA; v_gene: TRBV10-1; j_gene: TRBJ2-3; CDR3aa: CASSRTGRPTDTQYF; CDR3nt: TGCGCCAGCAGTCGTACAGGGAGGCCCACAGATACGCAGTATTTT
abundance: few; d_gene: NA; v_gene: TRBV28; j_gene: TRBJ1-5; CDR3aa: CASNGGRNQPQHF; CDR3nt: TGTGCCAGCAACGGGGGGAGAAATCAGCCCCAGCATTTT
abundance: few; d_gene: NA; v_gene: TRBV6-5; j_gene: TRBJ2-7; CDR3aa: CASSYEAGSSYEQYF; CDR3nt: TGTGCCAGCAGTTACGAGGCAGGGAGTTCCTACGAGCAGTACTTC
abundance: many; d_gene: NA; v_gene: TRBV25-1; j_gene: TRBJ2-3; CDR3aa: CASQESGRDTQYF; CDR3nt: TGTGCCAGCCAAGAGAGCGGCCGAGATACGCAGTATTTT
abundance: many; d_gene: NA; v_gene: TRBV5-1; j_gene: TRBJ2-2; CDR3aa: CASSLGANSANTGELFF; CDR3nt: TGCGCCAGCAGCTTGGGGGCGAACAGCGCGAACACCGGGGAGCTGTTTTTT
abundance: NA; d_gene: TRBD1; v_gene: TRBV7-2; j_gene: TRBJ2-7; CDR3aa: CASSYFGTGLYEQYF; CDR3nt: TGTGCCAGCAGCTATTTCGGGACAGGTTTGTACGAGCAGTACTTC
abundance: NA; d_gene: TRBD1; v_gene: TRBV20-1; j_gene: TRBJ2-5; CDR3aa: CSASSGGWGQETQYF; CDR3nt: TGCAGTGCTAGTTCAGGGGGCTGGGGGCAAGAGACCCAGTACTTC
abundance: many; d_gene: NA; v_gene: TRBV29-1; j_gene: TRBJ2-7; CDR3aa: CSVEDSGQSYEQYF; CDR3nt: TGCAGCGTTGAAGATAGTGGACAGTCCTACGAGCAGTACTTC
abundance: NA; d_gene: NA; v_gene: TRBV28; j_gene: TRBJ1-2; CDR3aa: CASSYFGQGYGYTF; CDR3nt: TGTGCCAGCAGCTACTTCGGTCAGGGCTATGGCTACACCTTC
abundance: many; d_gene: TRBD1; v_gene: TRBV28; j_gene: TRBJ1-6; CDR3aa: CASSGQQGIESHF; CDR3nt: TGTGCCAGCAGTGGCCAACAGGGGATCGAGTCCCACTTT
abundance: few; d_gene: NA; v_gene: TRBV20-1; j_gene: TRBJ2-1; CDR3aa: CSARVVNSYNEQFF; CDR3nt: TGCAGTGCTAGAGTGGTGAACTCCTACAATGAGCAGTTCTTC
abundance: NA; d_gene: NA; v_gene: TRBV7-2; j_gene: TRBJ1-2; CDR3aa: CASSSSSGDNYGYTF; CDR3nt: TGTGCCAGCAGCTCGTCTTCAGGTGACAACTATGGCTACACCTTC
abundance: NA; d_gene: TRBD2; v_gene: TRBV12-3/TRBV12-4; j_gene: TRBJ2-2; CDR3aa: CASSLVSGGTGELFF; CDR3nt: TGTGCCAGCAGTTTAGTGTCGGGGGGAACCGGGGAGCTGTTTTTT
abundance: NA; d_gene: NA; v_gene: TRBV28; j_gene: TRBJ2-6; CDR3aa: CASTLVSGANVLTF; CDR3nt: TGTGCCAGCACTCTAGTATCTGGGGCCAACGTCCTGACTTTC
abundance: NA; d_gene: NA; v_gene: TRBV4-1; j_gene: TRBJ2-2; CDR3aa: CASSQDAGELFF; CDR3nt: TGCGCCAGCAGCCAAGACGCCGGGGAGCTGTTTTTT
abundance: NA; d_gene: TRBD1; v_gene: TRBV11-2; j_gene: TRBJ2-4; CDR3aa: CASSKRQGPKNIQYF; CDR3nt: TGTGCCAGCAGCAAGAGACAGGGACCCAAAAACATTCAGTACTTC